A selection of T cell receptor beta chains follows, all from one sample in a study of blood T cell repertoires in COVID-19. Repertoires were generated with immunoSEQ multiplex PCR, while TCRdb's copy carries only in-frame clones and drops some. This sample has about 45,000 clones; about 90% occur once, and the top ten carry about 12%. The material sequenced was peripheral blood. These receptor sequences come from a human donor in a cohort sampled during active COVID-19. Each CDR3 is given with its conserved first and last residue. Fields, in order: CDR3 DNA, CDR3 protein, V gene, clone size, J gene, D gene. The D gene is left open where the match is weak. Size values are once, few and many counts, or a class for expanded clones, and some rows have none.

CDR3 DNA: TGCGCCAGCAGCTGGATAGCGGGAGTCGGAGATACGCAGTATTTT; CDR3 protein: CASSWIAGVGDTQYF; V gene: TRBV5-1; clone size: -; J gene: TRBJ2-3; D gene: TRBD2
CDR3 DNA: TGTGCCAGCAGCTTAGGGCAGGGGGCGGGCGAGCAGTACTTC; CDR3 protein: CASSLGQGAGEQYF; V gene: TRBV7-9; clone size: -; J gene: TRBJ2-7; D gene: TRBD1
CDR3 DNA: TGTGCCAGCAGGGAACAGGGCCTCAACACTGAAGCTTTCTTT; CDR3 protein: CASREQGLNTEAFF; V gene: TRBV2; clone size: -; J gene: TRBJ1-1; D gene: -
CDR3 DNA: TGTGCCAGCTCACCCTCTAGTAAGGGAGGCGATGAGCAGTTCTTC; CDR3 protein: CASSPSSKGGDEQFF; V gene: TRBV18; clone size: -; J gene: TRBJ2-1; D gene: -
CDR3 DNA: TGTGCCAGCAGGATCGGAGCGTTAACCGAGCAGTACTTC; CDR3 protein: CASRIGALTEQYF; V gene: TRBV6-5; clone size: -; J gene: TRBJ2-7; D gene: -
CDR3 DNA: TGTGCCGCCAAGGGACAGCCCACCGGGGAGCTGTTTTTT; CDR3 protein: CAAKGQPTGELFF; V gene: TRBV10-3; clone size: -; J gene: TRBJ2-2; D gene: TRBD1
CDR3 DNA: TGTGCCAGCAGCATCGGACACTACAGCAATCAGCCCCAGCATTTT; CDR3 protein: CASSIGHYSNQPQHF; V gene: TRBV5-5; clone size: -; J gene: TRBJ1-5; D gene: -
CDR3 DNA: TGCAGCGTTGAGGGCCAGGGCACTGAAGCTTTCTTT; CDR3 protein: CSVEGQGTEAFF; V gene: TRBV29-1; clone size: once; J gene: TRBJ1-1; D gene: -
CDR3 DNA: TGTGCCAGCAGCCTGGGACAGGCCGAGGGTGGCTACACCTTC; CDR3 protein: CASSLGQAEGGYTF; V gene: TRBV7-2; clone size: -; J gene: TRBJ1-2; D gene: TRBD1
CDR3 DNA: TGTGCCAGCAGGACTAGCGGGAGGGCATCCTACAATGAGCAGTTCTTC; CDR3 protein: CASRTSGRASYNEQFF; V gene: TRBV27; clone size: -; J gene: TRBJ2-1; D gene: TRBD2
CDR3 DNA: TGTGCCAGCAGCTCTAGCGGGGGGGCGGGTAATGAGCAGTTCTTC; CDR3 protein: CASSSSGGAGNEQFF; V gene: TRBV5-4; clone size: -; J gene: TRBJ2-1; D gene: TRBD2
CDR3 DNA: TGTGCCAGCAGCGTAGGGACAGGGAATGAAAAACTGTTTTTT; CDR3 protein: CASSVGTGNEKLFF; V gene: TRBV9; clone size: -; J gene: TRBJ1-4; D gene: TRBD1
CDR3 DNA: TGTGCCTGGAGTGGACAAAGCAATCAGCCCCAGCATTTT; CDR3 protein: CAWSGQSNQPQHF; V gene: TRBV30; clone size: once; J gene: TRBJ1-5; D gene: -
CDR3 DNA: TGCAGTGCTAGTAGACAGGGAGGAACGGATGGCTACACCTTC; CDR3 protein: CSASRQGGTDGYTF; V gene: TRBV20-1; clone size: -; J gene: TRBJ1-2; D gene: TRBD1
CDR3 DNA: TGTGCCAGCAGTTATATCGGGGGGCCGTACAATGAGCAGTTCTTC; CDR3 protein: CASSYIGGPYNEQFF; V gene: TRBV6-5; clone size: -; J gene: TRBJ2-1; D gene: -
CDR3 DNA: TGTGCCTCGGGGACTAGCGGGAGTCTTACTTTCGACGAGCAGTACTTC; CDR3 protein: CASGTSGSLTFDEQYF; V gene: TRBV30; clone size: once; J gene: TRBJ2-7; D gene: TRBD2
CDR3 DNA: TGTGCCAGCAGGAGGGTGACTGAAGCTTTCTTT; CDR3 protein: CASRRVTEAFF; V gene: TRBV12-3/TRBV12-4; clone size: -; J gene: TRBJ1-1; D gene: -
CDR3 DNA: TGTGCCAGCAGCCAAGGGGGGACAGGGGCCTACGAGCAGTACTTC; CDR3 protein: CASSQGGTGAYEQYF; V gene: TRBV3-1/TRBV3-2; clone size: -; J gene: TRBJ2-7; D gene: TRBD1
CDR3 DNA: TGTGCCAGCAGCCCCAGGGAATCCTACAATGAGCAGTTCTTC; CDR3 protein: CASSPRESYNEQFF; V gene: TRBV7-9; clone size: -; J gene: TRBJ2-1; D gene: -
CDR3 DNA: TGTGCCAGCAGCTTGAGGGGACAGGGAATTGGTGGCCTTAGATCACCCCTCCACTTT; CDR3 protein: CASSLRGQGIGGLRSPLHF; V gene: TRBV5-6; clone size: -; J gene: TRBJ1-6; D gene: TRBD1
CDR3 DNA: TGCGCCAGCAGCTTGGGTGGCGGGCGCCCCTACGAGCAGTACTTC; CDR3 protein: CASSLGGGRPYEQYF; V gene: TRBV5-1; clone size: once; J gene: TRBJ2-7; D gene: -
CDR3 DNA: TGCGCCAGCAGCTTACAGGGGATGGTACCCCTCCACTTT; CDR3 protein: CASSLQGMVPLHF; V gene: TRBV5-1; clone size: -; J gene: TRBJ1-6; D gene: TRBD1
CDR3 DNA: TGTGCCAGCAGTTACTCAGGGGGGGGGTCCGGGGAGCTGTTTTTT; CDR3 protein: CASSYSGGGSGELFF; V gene: TRBV6-2/TRBV6-3; clone size: -; J gene: TRBJ2-2; D gene: -
CDR3 DNA: TGTGCCAGCAGTTTCGGGACTAGCGGGCCCTACGAGCAGTACTTC; CDR3 protein: CASSFGTSGPYEQYF; V gene: TRBV11-2; clone size: -; J gene: TRBJ2-7; D gene: TRBD2
CDR3 DNA: TGTGCCAGCACCCGCCTAGCGAACACTGAAGCTTTCTTT; CDR3 protein: CASTRLANTEAFF; V gene: TRBV6-5; clone size: -; J gene: TRBJ1-1; D gene: -
CDR3 DNA: TGTGCCAGCAGCTTAGGGGGGCCGAACACTGAAGCTTTCTTT; CDR3 protein: CASSLGGPNTEAFF; V gene: TRBV11-3; clone size: -; J gene: TRBJ1-1; D gene: -
CDR3 DNA: TGTGCCAGCAGATTAGCGGGGGCGTCCTACAATGAGCAGTTCTTC; CDR3 protein: CASRLAGASYNEQFF; V gene: TRBV7-2; clone size: -; J gene: TRBJ2-1; D gene: TRBD2
CDR3 DNA: TGTGCCTGGAAGGGGCGGGAAAGGTCAGATACGCAGTATTTT; CDR3 protein: CAWKGRERSDTQYF; V gene: TRBV30; clone size: -; J gene: TRBJ2-3; D gene: -
CDR3 DNA: TGTGCCAGCAGTTTTTTTACTCCGGACAGCAGGGAGACTGAAGCTTTCTTT; CDR3 protein: CASSFFTPDSRETEAFF; V gene: TRBV27; clone size: once; J gene: TRBJ1-1; D gene: -
CDR3 DNA: TGTGCTAGCAGCTTAGGTAGCGGGGGCTCTTCCTACAATGAGCAGTTCTTC; CDR3 protein: CASSLGSGGSSYNEQFF; V gene: TRBV7-7; clone size: -; J gene: TRBJ2-1; D gene: TRBD2
CDR3 DNA: TGTGCCAGTAGTATAAGAATAGGGCAGGGGGTCGGTCAGCCCCAGCATTTT; CDR3 protein: CASSIRIGQGVGQPQHF; V gene: TRBV19; clone size: -; J gene: TRBJ1-5; D gene: TRBD1
CDR3 DNA: TGTGCCAGTAGTATTATGCGACTAGCGGGAAATACGCAGTATTTT; CDR3 protein: CASSIMRLAGNTQYF; V gene: TRBV19; clone size: -; J gene: TRBJ2-3; D gene: TRBD2
CDR3 DNA: TGTGCCAGCAGCTCAACCGGGACTAGCGTCAATGAGCAGTTCTTC; CDR3 protein: CASSSTGTSVNEQFF; V gene: TRBV5-6; clone size: -; J gene: TRBJ2-1; D gene: TRBD2